The 21 T cell receptor beta chains given below trace back to one sample, sequenced in a study of cytomegalovirus exposure and HLA in healthy donors. Both 60 Vbeta primers and 13 Jbeta primers went into the PCR. Sequenced by immunoSEQ multiplex PCR; TCRdb stores in-frame clones only, minus some. The sample records approximately 300,000 clones, approximately 84% being singletons. Sequenced input: PBMCs. All receptors derive from a middle-aged woman in good health and CMV-seropositive.

This sequence joins TRBV7-9 and TRBJ2-7, with D possibly TRBD2 on 6 matching bases. From germline, CDR1 is SEHNR and CDR2 FQNEAQ (reference sequence). The CDR3 is made up of 15 amino acids. Trimming cost V 1 base and J 1 base, with 11 bases left between them. CDR3 nucleotide sequence: TGTGCCAGCAGCTTAGTGCTAGCGAATTCCTACGAGCAGTACTTC. This sequence encodes CASSLVLANSYEQYF.

The rearrangement links TRBV7-9 to TRBJ2-7, with D perhaps TRBD2 (6 bases). Trimming left V 4 bases short and J 1 base short, with 8 bases between. Germline lookup yields CDR1 SEHNR and CDR2 FQNEAQ (reference sequence). The CDR3 totals 13 residues. The CDR3 bases are TGTGCCAGCAGCTGGGACTTTTCCTACGAGCAGTACTTC. As protein: CASSWDFSYEQYF.

The chain couples TRBV11-3 to TRBJ1-1, with unresolved D. The germline V gene encodes CDR1 SGHNT and CDR2 YENEEA. The CDR3 contains 11 residues. Trimming pared 5 bases from V and 2 bases from J, leaving 3 bases between. The CDR3 loop reads CASSPNTEAFF. Here the CDR3 DNA reads TGTGCCAGCAGCCCTAACACTGAAGCTTTCTTT.

The chain couples TRBV13 to TRBJ2-7; 11 bases fit TRBD2. CDR1 and CDR2 from the germline V gene are PRHDT and FYEKMQ (reference sequence). This CDR3 spans 15 amino acids. V was pared by 5 bases and J by 3 bases, with 6 bases of the junction left unmatched. CDR3 sequence reads: CASSQLLAGGYEQYF. The CDR3 nucleotides read TGTGCCAGCAGCCAACTTCTAGCGGGAGGCTACGAGCAGTACTTC.

This chain's CDR3 is CASSPRGTTIRWYF. CDR3 bases: TGTGCCAGCAGCCCCAGGGGAACTACAATACGGTGGTACTTC. This chain uses TRBV14 with TRBJ2-7; D possibly corresponds to TRBD1 (6 bases). Germline values: CDR1 SGHDN, CDR2 FVKESK. V dropped 4 bases and J dropped 12 bases, with 22 bases sitting between them. This CDR3 spans 14 amino acids.

This clone was seen a few times. For the CDR3, the DNA is TGTGCCAGCAGCTTAGCCCCAGCTACGAGGGAGACCCAGTACTTC. Translating gives CASSLAPATRETQYF. The chain uses TRBV7-8 and TRBJ2-5; D uncertain. This CDR3 has 15 residues. The V gene lost 0 bases and the J gene lost 5 bases, with 13 bases spanning the gap. Germline V gene lookup returns CDR1 SGHVS and CDR2 FQNEAQ. The full variable domain, in which reference TRBV7-8 and TRBJ2-5 provide the parts outside the CDR3, is GAGVSQSPRYKVAKRGQDVALRCDPISGHVSLFWYQQALGQGPEFLTYFQNEAQLDKSGLPSDRFFAERPEGSVSTLKIQRTQQEDSAVYLCASSLAPATRETQYFGPGTRLLVL.

The chain is built from TRBV7-9 and TRBJ2-5; D may be TRBD2 (5 bases). Germline CDR1 and CDR2: SEHNR and FQNEAQ (reference sequence). The CDR3 contains 13 residues. The V and J ends lost 2 bases and 4 bases respectively, with 8 bases between them. CDR3 DNA sequence: TGTGCCAGCAGCTTACTAGGAGGAGAGACCCAGTACTTC. Amino acids: CASSLLGGETQYF. Full variable domain (outside the CDR3, taken from reference TRBV7-9 and TRBJ2-5): DTGVSQNPRHKITKRGQNVTFRCDPISEHNRLYWYRQTLGQGPEFLTYFQNEAQLEKSRLLSDRFSAERPKGSFSTLEIQRTEQGDSAMYLCASSLLGGETQYFGPGTRLLVL.

The chain employs TRBV7-8 and TRBJ2-7; tentatively, D is TRBD2 (5 bases). Germline V gene data show CDR1 as SGHVS and CDR2 as FQNEAQ. The CDR3 has 15 residues. V lost 10 bases to trimming and J lost 0 bases, with 19 bases between them. CDR3 protein: CATTRSGTSSYEQYF. The DNA for the CDR3 is TGTGCCACCACTAGGAGCGGAACTAGCTCCTACGAGCAGTACTTC. Together with reference TRBV7-8 and TRBJ2-7, the CDR3 gives the full variable domain: GAGVSQSPRYKVAKRGQDVALRCDPISGHVSLFWYQQALGQGPEFLTYFQNEAQLDKSGLPSDRFFAERPEGSVSTLKIQRTQQEDSAVYLCATTRSGTSSYEQYFGPGTRLTVT.

V gene TRBV7-9 combines with J gene TRBJ1-1; TRBD1 is a possible D gene (6 bases). Germline values: CDR1 SEHNR, CDR2 FQNEAQ (reference sequence). CDR3 length: 14 residues. Trimming removed 5 bases at V and 5 bases at J, with 15 bases between. As DNA, the CDR3 is TGTGCCAGCAGCCCGAGCCAGGGGTGGACTGAAGCTTTCTTT. Residues: CASSPSQGWTEAFF.

The chain couples TRBV14 to TRBJ2-7; the D is unclear. V lost 1 base and J lost 8, with 12 bases in between. This CDR3 spans 13 amino acids. In germline, CDR1 is SGHDN, CDR2 FVKESK. CDR3 bases: TGTGCCAGCAGCCAAGCTGGTACTACGAAGCAGTACTTC. It specifies CASSQAGTTKQYF.

The chain carries TRBV28 and TRBJ2-4; perhaps TRBD2 as D (6 bases). CDR3 length: 15 amino acids. Germline V gives CDR1 MDHEN, CDR2 SYDVKM. V lost 3 bases, J lost 0 bases, and 9 bases lay in between. CDR3 residues: CASSFGGIAKNIQYF. Here the CDR3 DNA reads TGTGCCAGCAGTTTCGGGGGAATAGCCAAAAACATTCAGTACTTC.

The V and J genes are TRBV19 and TRBJ2-6; 7 bases align to TRBD2. Germline V gene lookup returns CDR1 LNHDA and CDR2 SQIVND (reference sequence). The CDR3 totals 19 residues. The junction had 9 bases not matched to a gene; V was cut back by 0 bases and J by 1 base. The CDR3 loop reads CASSIDRIGEGSGANVLTF. CDR3 nucleotide sequence: TGTGCCAGTAGTATAGATCGGATAGGGGAGGGATCTGGGGCCAACGTCCTGACTTTC.

The rearrangement uses TRBV11-2 and TRBJ2-1, with TRBD2 matching over 9 bases. V shed 5 bases, J shed 8 bases, and the junction held 4 bases outside the gene matches. Per the germline V gene, CDR1 is SGHAT and CDR2 is FQNNGV. This CDR3 comprises 13 residues. In nucleotides, the CDR3 is TGTGCCAGCAGCGTGGGACTAGCCTATGAGCAGTTCTTC. Amino acids: CASSVGLAYEQFF.

The genes are TRBV15 and TRBJ2-5; TRBD1 is a possible D gene (5 bases). The CDR3 contains 19 residues. Per germline, CDR1 LNHNV and CDR2 YYDKDF (reference sequence). V gave up 0 bases and J gave up 0 bases, with 20 bases separating them. The CDR3 bases are TGTGCCACCAGCAGAGATCATTTTCCGACAGTCCTAAACCAAGAGACCCAGTACTTC. Amino acid sequence: CATSRDHFPTVLNQETQYF. The variable domain in full, with the rest retrieved from reference TRBV15 and TRBJ2-5, is DAMVIQNPRYQVTQFGKPVTLSCSQTLNHNVMYWYQQKSSQAPKLLFHYYDKDFNNEADTPDNFQSRRPNTSFCFLDIRSPGLGDTAMYLCATSRDHFPTVLNQETQYFGPGTRLLVL.

The chain links TRBV30 to TRBJ2-1; D may be TRBD2 (7 bases). CDR3 size: 13 residues. CDR1 is GTSNPN, CDR2 SVGIG, per germline (reference sequence). V was pared by 3 bases and J by 9 bases, with 15 bases between. This CDR3 is CAWSKRGGSEQFF. As DNA, the CDR3 is TGTGCCTGGAGCAAAAGGGGGGGTAGTGAGCAGTTCTTC.

In this sample, this clone turned up once. The V and J genes are TRBV5-1 and TRBJ2-1; 9 nucleotides agree with TRBD2. After removal of 4 bases from V and 5 bases from J, the junction contained 7 bases not matched to a gene. CDR3 length: 15 residues. The germline V gene encodes CDR1 SGHRS and CDR2 YFSETQ. The CDR3: CASSKGTSQNNEQFF. CDR3 nucleotide sequence: TGCGCCAGCAGCAAGGGGACTAGCCAAAACAATGAGCAGTTCTTC.

The chain joins TRBV5-1 to TRBJ2-2; 9 bases are shared with TRBD2. V dropped 7 bases and J dropped 4; count of bases not matched to a gene: 11. The germline gives CDR1 SGHRS, CDR2 YFSETQ. This CDR3 is built from 16 residues. The CDR3 DNA sequence: TGCGCCAGCCTTTCTGGAGCGGGAGGACTCACCGGGGAGCTGTTTTTT. Amino acids: CASLSGAGGLTGELFF.

The rearrangement joins TRBV5-4 to TRBJ2-7; D perhaps matches TRBD2 (6 bases). This CDR3 contains 16 residues. With 4 bases removed from V and 0 bases from J, the gap between germline ends came to 17 bases. Germline CDR1 is SGHNT and CDR2 is YYREEE (reference sequence). The CDR3 DNA reads as TGTGCCAGCAGCCCTACCTTAGCGGATAGCTCCTACGAGCAGTACTTC. Translating it yields CASSPTLADSSYEQYF. Based on the CDR3 plus reference TRBV5-4 and TRBJ2-7, the full variable domain is ETGVTQSPTHLIKTRGQQVTLRCSSQSGHNTVSWYQQALGQGPQFIFQYYREEENGRGNFPPRFSGLQFPNYSSELNVNALELDDSALYLCASSPTLADSSYEQYFGPGTRLTVT.

The genes are TRBV7-2 and TRBJ2-2, with D possibly TRBD1 on 6 matching bases. Germline loops: CDR1 SGHTA, CDR2 FQGNSA. The CDR3 length is 15 residues. Trimming removed 6 bases from V and 3 bases from J, with 14 bases in between. The CDR3 DNA is TGTGCCAGCAGTCAGGGGCGTAGTGACACCGGGGAGCTGTTTTTT. Residues: CASSQGRSDTGELFF.

This clone was seen a single time. The V call is TRBV9, the J call TRBJ1-3; D might be TRBD1 (5 bases). Germline lookup yields CDR1 SGDLS and CDR2 YYNGEE. The length of the CDR3 is 12 residues. V gave up 8 bases and J gave up 9 bases, with 15 bases separating them. The CDR3 sequence is CASSGLRSTIYF. DNA of the CDR3: TGTGCCAGTTCGGGACTGCGAAGCACCATATATTTT.

The chain is built from TRBV5-1 and TRBJ2-7; tentatively, D is TRBD2 (5 bases). There are 14 residues in the CDR3. Germline CDR1 reads SGHRS; CDR2 reads YFSETQ. The ends were cut back, 4 bases at V and 0 bases at J, with 11 bases in the middle. CDR3 amino acids: CASSPGGHSYEQYF. The CDR3 region has the DNA TGCGCCAGCAGCCCTGGCGGGCACTCCTACGAGCAGTACTTC.